This TCR beta chain was recorded in a study of CD8 T cells in Susac syndrome. Random hexamers were used to reverse transcribe roughly 0.45 to 1 ug of RNA. Across 54 Vbeta and 13 Jbeta, immunoSEQ multiplex PCR amplified TCR beta CDR3. MiXCR was run by TCRdb on the immunoSEQ multiplex PCR reads, yielding one entry per CDR3 protein. This table has roughly 120,000 distinct CDR3 sequences, approximately 95% appearing once. V dropped 3 bases and J dropped 5 bases, with 7 bases sitting between them. The CDR3 runs 13 residues. Germline V gives CDR1 KGHDR, CDR2 SFDVKD. Sequencing of TCR beta was performed on blood CD8+ T cells and on blood CD4+ T cells.

Sequences were obtained from CD8+ T cells from PBMCs. The gene calls are TRBV24-1 and TRBJ2-1; the D is unclear. The clonotype originates from a human donor with multiple sclerosis. CDR3 region: CATSDTTDNEQFF. The CDR3 DNA sequence: TGTGCCACCAGTGATACGACTGACAATGAGCAGTTCTTC.